The 26 T cell receptor beta chains given below trace back to one sample, sequenced in a study of OX40 agonist ivuxolimab in advanced cancers. The data were produced by immunoSEQ multiplex PCR, yet TCRdb's version contains in-frame clones alone and is incomplete. The sample contains 35,000 to 45,000 clones, 82% of which appear only once. The starting material was CD4+ or CD8+ T cells sorted from blood, obtained in a trial of the OX40 agonist ivuxolimab. Receptors originate from an adult with an advanced solid tumor such as melanoma, head and neck, liver or kidney cancer.

This chain links TRBV15 with TRBJ2-2; D is undetermined. This CDR3 spans 17 amino acids. V was shortened by 0 bases and J by 6 bases, with 17 bases between the two germline ends. CDR1 and CDR2 from the germline V gene are LNHNV and YYDKDF (reference sequence). DNA for the CDR3: TGTGCCACCAGCAGAGATTCCGTGGGGTCCTTTGCCGGGGAGCTGTTTTTT. As protein: CATSRDSVGSFAGELFF.

This chain connects TRBV27 to TRBJ1-1; TRBD1 might be the D (5 bases). Germline V lookup: CDR1 MNHEY, CDR2 SMNVEV (reference sequence). The CDR3 is 13 amino acids. V was shortened by 3 bases and J by 3 bases, with 8 bases between the two germline ends. The CDR3 DNA sequence: TGTGCCAGCAGTTTTTTCAGGGACACTGAAGCTTTCTTT. It specifies CASSFFRDTEAFF.

V and J are TRBV6-5 and TRBJ1-5; 8 bases align to TRBD1. Trimming cost V 6 bases and J 10 bases; bases outside gene matches: 8. Germline V CDR1 and CDR2: MNHEY, SVGAGI. This CDR3 is 13 amino acids long. CDR3 nucleotides: TGTGCCAGCAGCCAAGACAGGGGCCGACCCCAGCATTTT. Its protein is CASSQDRGRPQHF.

About this clone itself: A much larger clone lies a single base off, so this may be a read error. The V call is TRBV7-2, the J call TRBJ1-2, with D unclear. This CDR3 has 12 amino acids. The germline gives CDR1 SGHTA, CDR2 FQGNSA. Trimming pared 1 base from V and 5 bases from J, leaving 5 bases between. CDR3 nucleotides: TGTGCCAGCAGCTTAGAAGGGTATGGCTACACCTTC. The encoded protein is CASSLEGYGYTF.

J is TRBJ1-2 and V is TRBV9; D is possibly TRBD1 (6 bases). V lost 3 bases, J lost 0 bases, and 12 bases lay in between. This CDR3 is built from 15 residues. Looked up from germline, CDR1 is SGDLS and CDR2 is YYNGEE. The CDR3 region has the DNA TGTGCCAGCAGCGGACGACAGGAACCTAACTATGGCTACACCTTC. It is translated as CASSGRQEPNYGYTF.

The rearrangement links TRBV6-1 to TRBJ2-3; 11 nucleotides agree with TRBD2. V was clipped by 8 bases and J by 3 bases; unmatched bases: 7. Germline V lookup: CDR1 MNHNS, CDR2 SASEGT. The CDR3 totals 15 residues. CDR3 sequence: CASCLAGGLTDTQYF. CDR3 sequence (DNA): TGTGCCAGCTGCTTAGCGGGGGGGCTGACAGATACGCAGTATTTT.

The CDR3 DNA reads as TGTGCCAGCAGTTTATCCTGGCAGGACTATGGCTACACCTTC. Encoded protein: CASSLSWQDYGYTF. The gene calls are TRBV27 and TRBJ1-2, with D unresolved. This CDR3 comprises 14 residues. V dropped 0 bases and J dropped 3 bases, with 8 bases sitting between them. Per the germline V gene, CDR1 is MNHEY and CDR2 is SMNVEV (reference sequence).

This clone was observed a few times. This chain's CDR3 is CASRRSTDTQYF. For the CDR3, the DNA is TGTGCCAGCCGGAGAAGCACAGATACGCAGTATTTT. The rearrangement joins TRBV6-5 to TRBJ2-3; D not resolved. Deletions cut 8 bases from V and 0 bases from J, with 6 bases between. CDR3 size: 12 residues. Germline V lookup: CDR1 MNHEY, CDR2 SVGAGI.

The chain's CDR3 is CASSYISSTDTQYF. DNA for the CDR3: TGTGCCAGCAGCTACATCTCTAGCACAGATACGCAGTATTTT. V and J are TRBV5-4 and TRBJ2-3; D remains unclear. Trimming shortened V by 3 bases and J by 0 bases, and 8 bases separated the two germline ends. There are 14 residues in the CDR3. Germline V gene lookup returns CDR1 SGHNT and CDR2 YYREEE (reference sequence).

This chain joins TRBV2 and TRBJ2-5; 8 nucleotides match TRBD1. V lost 5 bases and J lost 6; bases outside the gene matches: 8. The CDR3 length is 14 residues. Germline V CDR1 and CDR2: SNHLY, FYNNEI. The CDR3: CASSRDRGEKTQYF. In nucleotides, the CDR3 is TGTGCCAGCAGTCGTGACAGGGGTGAAAAGACCCAGTACTTC.

The V call is TRBV7-8, the J call TRBJ1-2, with D unclear. CDR1 is SGHVS, CDR2 FQNEAQ, per germline. V lost 1 base to trimming and J lost 4 bases, with 4 bases between them. The CDR3 sequence is 12 residues long. CDR3 protein: CASSLVPYGYTF. CDR3 nucleotides: TGTGCCAGCAGCTTAGTCCCCTATGGCTACACCTTC.

The chain combines TRBV28 with TRBJ2-2; TRBD2 is a possible D gene (6 bases). With 2 bases removed from V and 6 bases from J, the gap between germline ends came to 13 bases. Germline V gene data show CDR1 as MDHEN and CDR2 as SYDVKM. This CDR3 has 15 residues. This CDR3 is CASSLRGSYPGELFF. The DNA of the CDR3 is TGTGCCAGCAGTTTACGGGGGAGTTATCCCGGGGAGCTGTTTTTT. Full variable domain (missing parts from reference TRBV28 and TRBJ2-2): DVKVTQSSRYLVKRTGEKVFLECVQDMDHENMFWYRQDPGLGLRLIYFSYDVKMKEKGDIPEGYSVSREKKERFSLILESASTNQTSMYLCASSLRGSYPGELFFGEGSRLTVL.

V is TRBV6-1 and J is TRBJ2-7; 9 nucleotides align to TRBD1. In germline, CDR1 is MNHNS, CDR2 SASEGT. V lost 7 bases, J lost 3 bases, and 4 bases stayed unmatched. This CDR3 has 13 residues. CDR3 sequence reads: CASKWTGVYEQYF. The DNA of the CDR3 is TGTGCCAGCAAGTGGACAGGGGTCTACGAGCAGTACTTC.

The J gene is TRBJ1-1, the V gene TRBV18, with TRBD1 as a possible D gene (6 bases). This CDR3 contains 17 residues. The germline gives CDR1 KGHSH, CDR2 LQKENI. Trimming shortened V by 0 bases and J by 1 base, and 15 bases separated the two germline ends. CDR3 DNA: TGTGCCAGCTCACCACCAAGGGGAACAGGGACGAACACTGAAGCTTTCTTT. As protein: CASSPPRGTGTNTEAFF.

The CDR3 nucleotides read TGTGCCAGCAGCTTCAAAGGGGGCCTCATGAACACTGAAGCTTTCTTT. Protein: CASSFKGGLMNTEAFF. The chain carries TRBV5-4 and TRBJ1-1, with 7 bases matching TRBD1. Germline CDR1 is SGHNT and CDR2 is YYREEE (reference sequence). The CDR3 contains 16 residues. V lost 2 bases, J lost 0 bases, and 7 bases stayed unmatched.

The V and J genes are TRBV7-8 and TRBJ1-5; 7 nucleotides agree with TRBD1. The V and J ends lost 5 bases and 3 bases, in that order; junction bases with no gene match: 16. The CDR3 sequence is 18 residues long. Germline V gives CDR1 SGHVS, CDR2 FQNEAQ. This CDR3 is CASSSGSRGAGNNQPQHF. The CDR3 DNA follows: TGTGCCAGCAGCAGTGGGTCCAGGGGGGCAGGCAACAATCAGCCCCAGCATTTT.

The V gene is TRBV21-1, the J gene TRBJ1-2. TRBV21-1 is tagged as a pseudogene. The CDR3 has 14 amino acids. The CDR3, as DNA: TGTGCCAGCAGCACCTCCACAACGAGCTATGGCTACACCTTC. This sequence encodes CASSTSTTSYGYTF.

This chain links TRBV4-1 with TRBJ1-2; a possible D gene is TRBD1 (6 bases). Trimming shortened V by 5 bases and J by 7 bases, and 17 bases separated the two germline ends. The CDR3 has 14 amino acids. Germline lookup yields CDR1 MGHRA and CDR2 YSYEKL. The CDR3 nucleotides are TGCGCCAGCAGCAACCCATCAGGGGCGGCTGGCTACACCTTC. It specifies CASSNPSGAAGYTF.

This sequence joins TRBV6-1 and TRBJ2-1, with TRBD2 matching over 12 bases. The V gene's germline CDR1 is MNHNS and CDR2 SASEGT. This CDR3 contains 15 residues. V was clipped by 2 bases and J by 6 bases; unmatched bases: 2. CDR3 in amino acids: CASSEPGLAGNEQFF. The CDR3 nucleotides read TGTGCCAGCAGTGAACCGGGACTAGCGGGCAATGAGCAGTTCTTC.

V gene TRBV7-8 combines with J gene TRBJ1-5, with D maybe TRBD1 (6 bases). Trimming took 4 bases from V and 0 from J, leaving 19 bases between them. In germline, CDR1 is SGHVS, CDR2 FQNEAQ. The CDR3 is 18 residues long. The CDR3 protein is CASSSRPPGQNSNQPQHF. The CDR3 DNA reads as TGTGCCAGCAGCTCACGACCCCCGGGACAAAATAGCAATCAGCCCCAGCATTTT.

This sequence joins TRBV27 and TRBJ2-1; 10 nucleotides agree with TRBD2. Germline V gene sequence: CDR1 MNHEY, CDR2 SMNVEV (reference sequence). V was pared by 5 bases and J by 9 bases, with 7 bases of the junction left unmatched. The CDR3 covers 14 residues. CDR3 amino acids: CASSISGGVFEQFF. Here the CDR3 DNA reads TGTGCCAGCAGTATAAGCGGGGGGGTTTTTGAGCAGTTCTTC.

This clone was recorded only once. This chain uses TRBV5-8 with TRBJ2-1; 11 bases are a match to TRBD2. The CDR3 has 18 amino acids. The germline CDR1 and CDR2 sequences are SGHTS and YDEGEE. V was pared by 4 bases and J by 7 bases, with 16 bases of the junction left unmatched. The CDR3 spells CASSTRVAGGAVENEQFF. The CDR3 DNA sequence: TGTGCCAGCAGCACCAGGGTAGCGGGGGGGGCGGTGGAAAATGAGCAGTTCTTC.

This clone was observed a few times. This chain links TRBV7-6 with TRBJ2-1; either TRBD1 or TRBD2 may supply D (6 bases each). Deletions cut 6 bases from V and 7 bases from J, with 13 bases between. Germline assignment: CDR1 SGHVS and CDR2 FNYEAQ. CDR3 length: 13 amino acids. The CDR3 coding sequence is TGTGCCAGCAGTCTTAGGGGGGTAAATGAGCAGTTCTTC. It specifies CASSLRGVNEQFF.

The V and J genes are TRBV25-1 and TRBJ2-5, with D unclear. Germline CDR1 is MGHDK and CDR2 is SYGVNS. The CDR3 contains 13 residues. V dropped 6 bases and J dropped 0 bases, with 8 bases sitting between them. The CDR3 sequence is CASRRINQETQYF. The CDR3 DNA reads as TGTGCCAGCAGGAGAATAAACCAAGAGACCCAGTACTTC. The full variable domain, its missing parts supplied by reference TRBV25-1 and TRBJ2-5, is EADIYQTPRYLVIGTGKKITLECSQTMGHDKMYWYQQDPGMELHLIHYSYGVNSTEKGDLSSESTVSRIRTEHFPLTLESARPSHTSQYLCASRRINQETQYFGPGTRLLVL.

This sequence joins TRBV28 and TRBJ1-1; a weak D match, TRBD1 (6 bases). This CDR3 is built from 14 residues. V shed 2 bases and J shed 1 base, with 8 bases lying between them. CDR1 and CDR2 (germline): MDHEN, SYDVKM. CDR3 sequence: CASSLLGGNTEAFF. CDR3 DNA sequence: TGTGCCAGCAGTTTACTAGGGGGGAACACTGAAGCTTTCTTT.

V and J are TRBV5-6 and TRBJ2-5, with 10 bases fitting TRBD1. J lost 5 bases, V lost 1 base, and 5 bases had no gene match. CDR1 and CDR2 from the germline V gene are SGHDT and YYEEEE. The CDR3 has 15 residues. CDR3 in amino acids: CASSLTGTGAETQYF. The CDR3 DNA follows: TGTGCCAGCAGCTTGACAGGGACAGGGGCCGAGACCCAGTACTTC.